A selection of T cell receptor beta chains follows, all from one sample in a study of CD8 T cells in Susac syndrome. TCRdb reprocessed the immunoSEQ multiplex PCR reads via MiXCR and lists one record per CDR3 protein. The data show some 260,000 distinct CDR3 sequences, 70% to 90% seen once. Specimen: CD8+ T cells from PBMCs. Source of these receptors: a human donor with multiple sclerosis. CDR3s include the opening cysteine and the closing phenylalanine or tryptophan. A D gene is named only where the DNA matches it firmly. A clone size is listed for some rows: how often the clone was seen (once, few, many), or a class if it is expanded.

j_gene: TRBJ1-4; d_gene: NA; v_gene: TRBV27; abundance: NA; CDR3nt: TGTGCCAGCAGCCGTCCTAATGAAAAACTGTTTTTT; CDR3aa: CASSRPNEKLFF
j_gene: TRBJ2-7; d_gene: NA; v_gene: TRBV30; abundance: NA; CDR3nt: TGTGCCTGGAGCCAGGGGAACTACGAGCAGTACTTC; CDR3aa: CAWSQGNYEQYF
j_gene: TRBJ2-3; d_gene: NA; v_gene: TRBV6-1; abundance: once; CDR3nt: TGTGCCAGCAGGACCATATACCGGAGCACAGATACGCAGTATTTT; CDR3aa: CASRTIYRSTDTQYF
j_gene: TRBJ2-7; d_gene: NA; v_gene: TRBV28; abundance: NA; CDR3nt: TGTGCCAGCAGTATAGGGACGGGATCCTACGAGCAGTACTTC; CDR3aa: CASSIGTGSYEQYF
j_gene: TRBJ2-7; d_gene: TRBD2; v_gene: TRBV29-1; abundance: NA; CDR3nt: TGCAGCGTTGGTGGCCCGGGGGGTGTCTACGAGCAGTACTTC; CDR3aa: CSVGGPGGVYEQYF
j_gene: TRBJ2-7; d_gene: TRBD2; v_gene: TRBV6-5; abundance: NA; CDR3nt: TGTGCCAGCAGAGCCGGGCGGGAGGCCTCCTACGAGCAGTACTTC; CDR3aa: CASRAGREASYEQYF
j_gene: TRBJ2-1; d_gene: NA; v_gene: TRBV28; abundance: NA; CDR3nt: TGTGCCAGTCGGTTCACCGGGACCTCGGAAGAGCAGTTCTTC; CDR3aa: CASRFTGTSEEQFF
j_gene: TRBJ2-6; d_gene: TRBD1; v_gene: TRBV9; abundance: NA; CDR3nt: TGTGCCAGCAGCGTAGATGACAGGGCCGGGGCCAACGTCCTGACTTTC; CDR3aa: CASSVDDRAGANVLTF
j_gene: TRBJ2-1; d_gene: TRBD2; v_gene: TRBV27; abundance: NA; CDR3nt: TGTGCCAGCACAGCGGGAGTCTCCCACAATGAGCAGTTCTTC; CDR3aa: CASTAGVSHNEQFF
j_gene: TRBJ2-5; d_gene: NA; v_gene: TRBV7-9; abundance: NA; CDR3nt: TGTGCCAGCAAGGGGTGGCAGGAGACCCAGTACTTC; CDR3aa: CASKGWQETQYF
j_gene: TRBJ2-5; d_gene: NA; v_gene: TRBV6-6; abundance: NA; CDR3nt: TGTGCCAGCAGCCCCGGGCAGTTCGGCCGGGAGACCCAGTACTTC; CDR3aa: CASSPGQFGRETQYF
j_gene: TRBJ1-5; d_gene: NA; v_gene: TRBV19; abundance: NA; CDR3nt: TGTGCCAGTAGTAGGAGATCTACGCTAATTAATCAGCCCCAGCATTTT; CDR3aa: CASSRRSTLINQPQHF
j_gene: TRBJ2-7; d_gene: TRBD2; v_gene: TRBV7-6; abundance: NA; CDR3nt: TGTGCCAGCAGCTTAGTAGGACTAGCTACCCACGAGCAGTACTTC; CDR3aa: CASSLVGLATHEQYF
j_gene: TRBJ2-7; d_gene: NA; v_gene: TRBV19; abundance: NA; CDR3nt: TGTGCCAGTATAGGGGACACCTCCTACGAGCAGTACTTC; CDR3aa: CASIGDTSYEQYF
j_gene: TRBJ1-1; d_gene: TRBD1; v_gene: TRBV19; abundance: NA; CDR3nt: TGTGCCAGTAGTATTACGGGGACAGGGGATACTGAAGCTTTCTTT; CDR3aa: CASSITGTGDTEAFF
j_gene: TRBJ2-1; d_gene: NA; v_gene: TRBV28; abundance: few; CDR3nt: TGTGCCAGCAGAACCGTATACAATGAGCAGTTCTTC; CDR3aa: CASRTVYNEQFF
j_gene: TRBJ2-3; d_gene: NA; v_gene: TRBV2; abundance: NA; CDR3nt: TGTGCCAGCAGTGAGAGAGGAGGTCGTTCCACAGATACGCAGTATTTT; CDR3aa: CASSERGGRSTDTQYF
j_gene: TRBJ2-7; d_gene: NA; v_gene: TRBV27; abundance: NA; CDR3nt: TGTGCCAGCAAGACCCACAGTAACTCCTACGAGCAGTACTTC; CDR3aa: CASKTHSNSYEQYF
j_gene: TRBJ2-3; d_gene: NA; v_gene: TRBV2; abundance: NA; CDR3nt: TGTGCCAGCAGCTTCGACAGGTGGTGGCCAGATACGCAGTATTTT; CDR3aa: CASSFDRWWPDTQYF
j_gene: TRBJ1-1; d_gene: NA; v_gene: TRBV12-3/TRBV12-4; abundance: NA; CDR3nt: TGTGCCAGCAGATTGGGACGGATAGAAGCTTTCTTT; CDR3aa: CASRLGRIEAFF
j_gene: TRBJ2-7; d_gene: TRBD2; v_gene: TRBV29-1; abundance: NA; CDR3nt: TGCAGCGCGACAGGGGGGACTAGCGGGAGTCAGTTTTACGAGCAGTACTTC; CDR3aa: CSATGGTSGSQFYEQYF
j_gene: TRBJ2-7; d_gene: TRBD2; v_gene: TRBV4-2; abundance: NA; CDR3nt: TGTGCCAGCAGCCAAGGACTAGCGGGAGGCTCCTACGAGCAGTACTTC; CDR3aa: CASSQGLAGGSYEQYF
j_gene: TRBJ2-5; d_gene: NA; v_gene: TRBV7-2; abundance: NA; CDR3nt: TGTGCCAGCAGCCTACAGAGGACGGGCGATCAAGAGACCCAGTACTTC; CDR3aa: CASSLQRTGDQETQYF
j_gene: TRBJ1-1; d_gene: NA; v_gene: TRBV5-4; abundance: NA; CDR3nt: TGTGCCAGCAGCCGCACAGGGCTCTCCACTGAAGCTTTCTTT; CDR3aa: CASSRTGLSTEAFF
j_gene: TRBJ2-7; d_gene: NA; v_gene: TRBV29-1; abundance: few; CDR3nt: TGCAGCGTTGAAGTAGCGGAATCCTACGAGCAGTACTTC; CDR3aa: CSVEVAESYEQYF
j_gene: TRBJ2-3; d_gene: TRBD1; v_gene: TRBV27; abundance: NA; CDR3nt: TGTGCCAGCAGTTTTTTAGAGACAGGGGGCGCAACAGATACGCAGTATTTT; CDR3aa: CASSFLETGGATDTQYF
j_gene: TRBJ2-7; d_gene: NA; v_gene: TRBV28; abundance: few; CDR3nt: TGTGCCAGCAGTCCCCTTTCCGAAGAATACGAGCAGTACTTC; CDR3aa: CASSPLSEEYEQYF
j_gene: TRBJ2-1; d_gene: TRBD2; v_gene: TRBV24-1; abundance: NA; CDR3nt: TGTGCCACCATCGAGGGGGTGGTAGCGGGAGCTTTTGAGCAGTTCTTC; CDR3aa: CATIEGVVAGAFEQFF
j_gene: TRBJ1-4; d_gene: NA; v_gene: TRBV29-1; abundance: NA; CDR3nt: TGCAGCGCTCGTGAAAATGAAAAACTGTTTTTT; CDR3aa: CSARENEKLFF
j_gene: TRBJ2-7; d_gene: TRBD1; v_gene: TRBV28; abundance: NA; CDR3nt: TGTGCCAGCAGTACACCGGGACAGGGGTACTCCTACGAGCAGTACTTC; CDR3aa: CASSTPGQGYSYEQYF